The clone carrying this TCR beta chain is judged medium-sized. This sample was taken from a study of circulating CD8 cells and anti-PD-1 response in melanoma. About the research overall: About 45% of the 13 patients had prior targeted therapy or immunotherapy; seven did not.

Each library started from roughly 15 ng of total RNA using the QIAseq Immune Repertoire TCR panel. TCRdb reprocessed the reads via MiXCR and lists one record per CDR3 protein. The sample contains 450 or so distinct CDR3 sequences, around 9.3% of which appear only once. Four subsets defined by PD-1 and/or TIGIT were sorted from live CD3+CD8+TCRalphabeta+ cells. Trimming took 6 bases from V and 3 from J, leaving 18 bases between them. Looked up from germline, CDR1 is SNHLY and CDR2 is FYNNEI. This CDR3 is built from 15 residues. Sequencing used CD8+ T cells from PBMCs, obtained at baseline or after one month of anti-PD-1 therapy (not recorded which). The V gene is TRBV2, the J gene TRBJ2-7, with D maybe TRBD1 (5 bases). The sequence was obtained from a human donor with melanoma. In DNA form, the CDR3 reads TGTGCCAGCAGCGCCTCAGGGAACCTCTACTACGAGCAGTACTTC. Translation gives CASSASGNLYYEQYF.